This entry features one T cell receptor (beta chain) sequence. The antigen remains undetermined. This entry is derived from a study of shared clonotypes between healthy human individuals. CD45RO-negative, CCR7-positively selected cells formed the naive CD8 fraction, excluding terminally differentiated effector memory CD45RA+ cells. V dropped 2 bases and J dropped 3; count of bases not matched to a gene: 3. This CDR3 has 14 amino acids. Germline assignment: CDR1 ENHRY and CDR2 SYGVKD. General study results and limits: The sharing of approximately 4.6% of naive CD4 clonotypes was seen across a handful of donors. Non-shared clonotypes had lower generation probabilities than clonotypes shared by all four sorted-subset donors.

Original methodology: Owing to the provision of junction-only sequences devoid of quality scores by immunoSEQ, filtering differed. The data were produced by immunoSEQ multiplex PCR, yet TCRdb's version contains in-frame clones alone and is incomplete. The D gene and trimming were derived from the DNA, and the V and J assignments and clone size from that table. The sample yields just over 2,000,000 clones, about 94% seen once. The sample consisted of naive CD8+ T cells sorted from blood. This rearrangement joins TRBV10-3 to TRBJ2-7; TRBD2 matches at 8 bases. The sequence derives from a man aged 18 to 29 in good health. The CDR3 is CAISEKREIYEQYF. The CDR3 DNA reads TGTGCCATCAGTGAGAAGCGGGAGATCTACGAGCAGTACTTC.